The 7 T cell receptor beta chains reported below all come from one sample, sequenced in a study of shared clonotypes between healthy human individuals. Here immunoSEQ multiplex PCR was the method, and the copy in TCRdb shows in-frame clones only, minus some. The sample gives 2 million to 2.5 million clones, under 95% of which show up once; under 2% is in the top ten. Naive CD8 cells were CD45RO-negative, positively selected for CCR7, excluding terminally differentiated effector memory CD45RA+ cells. The sample consisted of naive CD8+ T cells from PBMCs. The receptors were gathered from a man between 18 and 35 years old in good health. Some clones in this sample may be carry-over from other donors' samples.

The chain links TRBV27 to TRBJ2-1; TRBD2 matches at 11 bases. The CDR3 covers 20 residues. V trimming: 3 bases; J trimming: 1 base; junction bases outside the gene matches: 14. Germline V gene sequence: CDR1 MNHEY, CDR2 SMNVEV (reference sequence). The CDR3: CASSLQTSGSSIGSYNEQFF. DNA of the CDR3: TGTGCCAGCAGTTTGCAAACTAGCGGGAGTTCGATCGGTTCCTACAATGAGCAGTTCTTC.

The chain couples TRBV14 to TRBJ2-1, with unresolved D. Trimming removed 5 bases from V and 2 bases from J, with 13 bases in between. The CDR3 is made up of 15 amino acids. CDR1 is SGHDN, CDR2 FVKESK, per germline. The CDR3: CASSSLGQPYNEQFF. CDR3 nucleotides: TGTGCCAGCAGCTCCCTCGGGCAACCCTACAATGAGCAGTTCTTC.

The CDR3 region has the DNA TGCGCCAGCAGTCCCTGGGGACAGGGTCGCGAAAAACTGTTTTTT. Its protein product is CASSPWGQGREKLFF. This sequence joins TRBV10-2 and TRBJ1-4, with 9 positions matching TRBD1. Germline V lookup: CDR1 WSHSY, CDR2 SAAADI. The CDR3 has 15 amino acids. The V segment lost 5 bases and the J segment 8 bases; nucleotides outside the gene matches: 9.

This chain links TRBV9 with TRBJ1-1, with D uncertain. The CDR3 extends over 12 amino acids. V lost 4 bases and J lost 6, with 10 bases in between. Germline CDR1 SGDLS, CDR2 YYNGEE. This CDR3 is CASSPQTSEAFF. CDR3 in DNA: TGTGCCAGCAGCCCGCAGACTTCTGAAGCTTTCTTT.

The rearrangement links TRBV11-2 to TRBJ2-2, with D perhaps assigned TRBD1 or TRBD2 (5 bases each). CDR1 SGHAT and CDR2 FQNNGV come from the germline V gene. The length of the CDR3 is 15 residues. Trimming shortened V by 6 bases and J by 5 bases, and 16 bases separated the two germline ends. DNA of the CDR3: TGTGCCAGCAGTTCTTATCCATGGGGGACCGGGGAGCTGTTTTTT. Translation: CASSSYPWGTGELFF.

This clone was detected once. At one of its ends the junction is not consistent with the germline gene, which may arise from a read error. The chain is built from TRBV10-3 and TRBJ1-3; D unclear. The CDR3 runs to 13 residues. Germline-derived CDR1 and CDR2 are ENHRY and SYGVKD. In DNA, the CDR3 is TGTGCCATCAGTTTGGACGGTGGAGACACCATATATTTT. Protein sequence: CAISLDGGDTIYF.

V gene TRBV9 combines with J gene TRBJ2-7, with D unresolved. Trimming took 4 bases from V and 2 from J, leaving 13 bases between them. The germline CDR1 and CDR2 sequences are SGDLS and YYNGEE. This CDR3 region has 14 residues. The CDR3 is CASSPRYFPYEQYF. The CDR3 coding sequence is TGTGCCAGCAGCCCTCGGTACTTTCCCTACGAGCAGTACTTC.